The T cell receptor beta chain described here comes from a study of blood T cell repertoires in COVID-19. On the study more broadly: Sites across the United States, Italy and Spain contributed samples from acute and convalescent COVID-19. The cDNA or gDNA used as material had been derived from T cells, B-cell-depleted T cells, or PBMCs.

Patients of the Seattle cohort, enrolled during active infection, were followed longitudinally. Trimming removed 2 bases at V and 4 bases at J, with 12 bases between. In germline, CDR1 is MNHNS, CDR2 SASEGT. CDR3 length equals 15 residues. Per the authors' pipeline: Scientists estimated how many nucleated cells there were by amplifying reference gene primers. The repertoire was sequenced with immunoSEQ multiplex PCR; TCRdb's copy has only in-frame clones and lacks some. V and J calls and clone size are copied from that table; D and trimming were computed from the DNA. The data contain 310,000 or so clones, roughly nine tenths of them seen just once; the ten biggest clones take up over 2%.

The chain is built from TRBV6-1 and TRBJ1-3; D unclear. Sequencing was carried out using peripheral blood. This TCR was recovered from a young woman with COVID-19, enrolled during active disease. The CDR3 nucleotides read TGTGCCAGCAGTGAACTGGGGAGAGGAGGAAACACCATATATTTT. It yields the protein CASSELGRGGNTIYF.